This passage covers 11 T cell receptor beta chains from one sample sequenced in a study of regulatory T cells in long-lasting Graves disease. Building the TCR beta libraries relied on iRepertoire HTBI primers, and CDR3 regions underwent Arm-PCR. TCRdb recomputed calls from the multiplex PCR reads with MiXCR, one row per CDR3 protein. Among approximately 460,000 distinct CDR3 sequences listed, roughly 17% were seen once. Described time point: newly diagnosed GD, antithyroid drugs for less than 3 months. The authors made the TCR library using RNA they extracted from PBMCs. This sample also belongs to another study, concerning T cells in Graves' hyperthyroidism and ophthalmopathy.

The sample was peripheral blood mononuclear cells (PBMCs), taken at new diagnosis, from a patient treated with antithyroid drugs. Every receptor here comes from a woman aged 30 to 39 with Graves disease.

The chain couples TRBV13 to TRBJ1-4, with 7 bases identical to TRBD1. The V segment lost 5 bases and the J segment 3 bases; nucleotides outside the gene matches: 6. Per the germline V gene, CDR1 is PRHDT and CDR2 is FYEKMQ (reference sequence). The length of the CDR3 is 15 residues. In nucleotides, the CDR3 is TGTGCCAGCAGCCCGACAGGGAATTCTAATGAAAAACTGTTTTTT. This sequence encodes CASSPTGNSNEKLFF.

This clonotype came up many times. This chain connects TRBV9 to TRBJ2-2; TRBD2 matches 14 bases. Germline V gene sequence: CDR1 SGDLS, CDR2 YYNGEE. After removal of 4 bases from V and 5 bases from J, the junction contained 13 bases not matched to a gene. This CDR3 spans 19 amino acids. CDR3 in amino acids: CASSYDLRLAGGLTGELFF. Here the CDR3 DNA reads TGTGCCAGCAGCTATGACTTGAGACTAGCGGGAGGGCTGACCGGGGAGCTGTTTTTT.

At least ten counts were recorded for this clonotype. The chain joins TRBV10-3 to TRBJ2-5; 9 positions match TRBD1. Germline V gives CDR1 ENHRY, CDR2 SYGVKD. The CDR3 is 16 amino acids. J gave up 5 bases and V 3 bases, and 10 bases lay outside the gene matches. The CDR3 protein is CAISDPGQGMRETQYF. CDR3 nucleotides: TGTGCCATCAGTGACCCCGGACAGGGGATGAGGGAGACCCAGTACTTC.

The table lists this clonotype with a few counts. This chain's CDR3 is CSAREPSGGNPGSYEQYF. CDR3 nucleotides: TGCAGTGCTAGAGAACCCAGCGGGGGTAACCCGGGGTCCTACGAGCAGTACTTC. The V and J genes are TRBV20-1 and TRBJ2-7; TRBD2 agrees at 8 bases. The CDR3 length is 18 residues. Germline CDR1 and CDR2: DFQATT and SNEGSKA (reference sequence). The V and J ends lost 0 bases and 1 base, in that order; junction bases with no gene match: 14.

This clonotype was found a few times. The chain is built from TRBV5-4 and TRBJ1-2; D may be TRBD1 (5 bases). Germline V gene sequence: CDR1 SGHNT, CDR2 YYREEE (reference sequence). This CDR3 is 18 amino acids long. Trimming stripped 6 bases from V and 1 base from J, with 25 bases between. CDR3 protein: CASTPVPAQDNHNYGYTF. CDR3 DNA sequence: TGTGCCAGCACTCCCGTGCCCGCCCAGGACAACCATAACTATGGCTACACCTTC.

At least ten counts were recorded for this clonotype. V usage is TRBV10-2 and J usage is TRBJ1-5, with unresolved D. The CDR3 covers 14 residues. Per the germline V gene, CDR1 is WSHSY and CDR2 is SAAADI. The ends were cut back, 10 bases at V and 0 bases at J, with 13 bases in the middle. The CDR3: CATKRRDSNQPQHF. CDR3 nucleotides: TGCGCCACAAAACGCCGGGATAGCAATCAGCCCCAGCATTTT.

As regards this clonotype: One end of the junction fails to match germline, which may point to a read error. The rearrangement links TRBV30 to TRBJ2-4, with no clear D. The CDR3 runs 14 residues. The germline V gene has CDR1 GTSNPN and CDR2 SVGIG (reference sequence). CDR3 in amino acids: CAWSPSETKNMQYF. CDR3 nucleotide sequence: TGTGCCTGGAGTCCAAGCGAAACCAAAAACATGCAGTACTTC.

V is TRBV5-1 and J is TRBJ2-5; TRBD2 agrees at 9 bases. The CDR3 has 18 amino acids. V lost 4 bases and J lost 0; bases outside the gene matches: 13. CDR1 and CDR2 (germline): SGHRS, YFSETQ. The CDR3 spells CASSPEVRASGNQETQYF. In nucleotides, the CDR3 is TGCGCCAGCAGCCCCGAAGTAAGGGCTAGCGGGAACCAAGAGACCCAGTACTTC.

V is TRBV9 and J is TRBJ2-1, with 7 bases matching TRBD2. The germline V gene has CDR1 SGDLS and CDR2 YYNGEE. After removal of 0 bases from V and 4 bases from J, the junction contained 4 bases not matched to a gene. The CDR3 is 15 residues long. The CDR3 is CASSVALAAYNEQFF. Here the CDR3 DNA reads TGTGCCAGCAGCGTAGCGCTAGCGGCATACAATGAGCAGTTCTTC. The full variable domain, in which reference TRBV9 and TRBJ2-1 provide the parts outside the CDR3, is DSGVTQTPKHLITATGQRVTLRCSPRSGDLSVYWYQQSLDQGLQFLIQYYNGEERAKGNILERFSAQQFPDLHSELNLSSLELGDSALYFCASSVALAAYNEQFFGPGTRLTVL.

The chain combines TRBV4-3 with TRBJ2-2; 11 bases agree with TRBD2. V lost 1 base to trimming and J lost 4 bases; unmatched junction nucleotides: 2. Germline lookup yields CDR1 LGHNA and CDR2 YSLEER. The CDR3 length is 16 residues. CDR3 sequence: CASSQGLAGLTGELFF. The CDR3 DNA sequence: TGCGCCAGCAGCCAAGGACTAGCGGGACTCACCGGGGAGCTGTTTTTT.

This clonotype was detected ten times or more. The chain couples TRBV27 to TRBJ2-1, with a weak D call TRBD1 (5 bases). The CDR3 extends over 13 amino acids. Deletions cut 9 bases from V and 3 bases from J, with 12 bases between. Germline CDR1 reads MNHEY; CDR2 reads SMNVEV (reference sequence). The CDR3 nucleotides are TGTGCCAGTGGGGCACCCGACTACAATGAGCAGTTCTTC. Translated: CASGAPDYNEQFF.